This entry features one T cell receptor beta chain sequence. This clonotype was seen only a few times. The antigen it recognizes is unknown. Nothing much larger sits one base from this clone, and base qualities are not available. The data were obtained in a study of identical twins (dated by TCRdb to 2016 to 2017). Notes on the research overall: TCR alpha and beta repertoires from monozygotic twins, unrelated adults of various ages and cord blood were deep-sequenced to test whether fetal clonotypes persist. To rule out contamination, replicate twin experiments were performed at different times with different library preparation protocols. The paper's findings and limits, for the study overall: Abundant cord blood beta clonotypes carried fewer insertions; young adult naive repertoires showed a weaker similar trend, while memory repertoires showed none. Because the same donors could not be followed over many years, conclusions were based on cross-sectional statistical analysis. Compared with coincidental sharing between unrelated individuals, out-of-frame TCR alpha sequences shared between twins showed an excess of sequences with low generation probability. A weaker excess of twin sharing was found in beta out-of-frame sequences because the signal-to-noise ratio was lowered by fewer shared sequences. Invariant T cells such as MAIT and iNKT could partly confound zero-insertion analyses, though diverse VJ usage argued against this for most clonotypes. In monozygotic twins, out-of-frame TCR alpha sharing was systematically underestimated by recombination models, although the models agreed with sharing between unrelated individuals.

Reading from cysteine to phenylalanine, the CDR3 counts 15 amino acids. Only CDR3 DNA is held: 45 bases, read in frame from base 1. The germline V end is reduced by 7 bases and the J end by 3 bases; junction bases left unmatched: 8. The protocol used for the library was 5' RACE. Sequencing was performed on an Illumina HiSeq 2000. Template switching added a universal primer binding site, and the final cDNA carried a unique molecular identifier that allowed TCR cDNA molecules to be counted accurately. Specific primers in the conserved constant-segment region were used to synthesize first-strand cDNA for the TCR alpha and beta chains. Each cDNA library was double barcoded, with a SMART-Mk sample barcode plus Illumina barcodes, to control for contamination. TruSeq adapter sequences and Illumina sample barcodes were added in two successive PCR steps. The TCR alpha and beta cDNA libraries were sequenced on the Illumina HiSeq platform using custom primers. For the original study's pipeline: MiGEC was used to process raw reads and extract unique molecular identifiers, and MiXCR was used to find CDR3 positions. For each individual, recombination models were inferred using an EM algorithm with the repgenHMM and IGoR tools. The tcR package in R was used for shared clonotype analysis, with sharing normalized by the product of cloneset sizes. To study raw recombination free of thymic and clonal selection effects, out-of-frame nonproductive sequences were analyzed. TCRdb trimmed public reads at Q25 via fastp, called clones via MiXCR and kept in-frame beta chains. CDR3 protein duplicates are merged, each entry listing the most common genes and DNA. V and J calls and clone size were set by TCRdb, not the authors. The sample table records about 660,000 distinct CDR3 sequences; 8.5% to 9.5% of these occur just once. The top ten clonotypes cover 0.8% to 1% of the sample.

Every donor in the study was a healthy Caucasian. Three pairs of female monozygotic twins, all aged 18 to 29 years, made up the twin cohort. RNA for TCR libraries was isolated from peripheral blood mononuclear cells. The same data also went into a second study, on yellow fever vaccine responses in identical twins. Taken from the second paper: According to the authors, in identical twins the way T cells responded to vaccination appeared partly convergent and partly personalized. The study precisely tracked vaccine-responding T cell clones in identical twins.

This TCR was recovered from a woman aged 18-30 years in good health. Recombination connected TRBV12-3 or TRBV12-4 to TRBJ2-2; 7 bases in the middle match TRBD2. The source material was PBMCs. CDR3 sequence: CASTMRGSDTGELFF. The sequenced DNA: TGTGCCAGCACTATGCGGGGGAGTGACACCGGGGAGCTGTTTTTT.